The present TCR beta chain was sequenced within a study of control samples from healthy donors and cancer patients. The assay was immunoSEQ multiplex PCR, and TCRdb's table has in-frame clones only and misses some. Here the sample spans 150,000 to 200,000 clones, 90% being singletons. Germline CDR1 is SGHNT and CDR2 is YYREEE (reference sequence). V was cut by 1 base and J by 5 bases, with 4 bases left in between. This CDR3 spans 11 amino acids. The rearrangement uses TRBV5-4 and TRBJ2-7, with unresolved D. This receptor was taken from a woman in her 50s in good health. The sample comprised blood. The CDR3 DNA follows: TGTGCCAGCAGCTTGTATGACGAGCAGTACTTC. Protein: CASSLYDEQYF.